The sequence of this T cell receptor (beta chain) was determined in a study of tumor-infiltrating lymphocytes in primary liver carcinoma. This CDR3 has 14 residues. In germline, CDR1 is SGHAT, CDR2 FQNNGV. Notes on this clonotype: The junction does not match germline at one end; this may be a read error.

Each 20-30 mg portion of unsorted bulk tissue served as the source for co-extraction of RNA and DNA. Synthesis of TCR beta cDNA was carried out from 450 to 650 ng total RNA with a constant-region primer. Researchers made the TCR beta libraries by running three nested multiplex PCR rounds with slightly modified ARM-PCR. Running nine to ten cycles apiece, the first two PCR rounds relied on TRBV1-TRBV30 forward primers together with a C-beta reverse primer. TCRdb passed the multiplex PCR reads through MiXCR, listing each CDR3 protein once. The sample has some 64,000 distinct CDR3 sequences, about three quarters seen once.

The V call is TRBV11-2, the J call TRBJ1-4; no clear D. This TCR came from a man aged 40-55 years with primary liver carcinoma and hepatitis B virus infection. The sample was liver tumor tissue from sampling region 4. Subset in this sample: tumor region T4, right-lateral pole. DNA of the CDR3: TGTGCCGGCAGCTTAGAGGTTGGTGACGAAAAACTGTTTTTT. Its protein is CAGSLEVGDEKLFF.